This T cell receptor (beta chain) comes out of a study of control samples from healthy donors and cancer patients. V lost 1 base, J lost 4 bases, and 18 bases stayed unmatched. Germline CDR1 SGHVS, CDR2 FQNEAQ. This CDR3 is built from 19 residues. Some clones are missing from TCRdb's copy, which holds only in-frame ones; the method was immunoSEQ multiplex PCR. The sample carries some 120,000 clones, more than 70% recorded once. The sequence derives from a man between 45 and 60 years old in good health. The sample consisted of blood. The V gene is TRBV7-8, the J gene TRBJ2-7; 8 nucleotides align to TRBD2. The CDR3 spells CASSLVSIFRRGELYEQYF. CDR3 coding DNA: TGTGCCAGCAGCTTAGTTAGTATATTTCGGCGGGGGGAGCTATACGAGCAGTACTTC.